The clone carrying this T cell receptor (beta chain) was detected many times. What it recognizes is unknown. This record comes from a study of T cells in Graves' hyperthyroidism and ophthalmopathy. At the level of the study: The blood sample was taken at first diagnosis, before treatment began.

Study results and limitations: Among thyroid clonotypes expanded above 0.001, most also appeared in blood.

Amplified regions were TCR beta CDR3 sequences from RNA transcripts. An initial round of RT-PCR targeting the TCR CDR3 relied on the HTBI primer set. TCRdb fed the multiplex PCR reads into MiXCR, producing one record per CDR3 protein. The sample gives around 340,000 distinct CDR3 sequences, roughly 21% of which show up once; 50% is in the top ten. The sequenced sample was blood. The origin of this receptor is a woman aged 45-59 years with Graves' hyperthyroidism.

CDR3 sequence: CASSLLGGTETQYF. The CDR3 nucleotides are TGTGCCAGCAGTTTACTGGGCGGGACGGAGACCCAGTACTTC. The V and J genes are TRBV12-3 or TRBV12-4 and TRBJ2-5; the D gene is possibly TRBD2 (6 bases). V gave up 2 bases and J gave up 5 bases, with 12 bases separating them. CDR3 length: 14 residues.